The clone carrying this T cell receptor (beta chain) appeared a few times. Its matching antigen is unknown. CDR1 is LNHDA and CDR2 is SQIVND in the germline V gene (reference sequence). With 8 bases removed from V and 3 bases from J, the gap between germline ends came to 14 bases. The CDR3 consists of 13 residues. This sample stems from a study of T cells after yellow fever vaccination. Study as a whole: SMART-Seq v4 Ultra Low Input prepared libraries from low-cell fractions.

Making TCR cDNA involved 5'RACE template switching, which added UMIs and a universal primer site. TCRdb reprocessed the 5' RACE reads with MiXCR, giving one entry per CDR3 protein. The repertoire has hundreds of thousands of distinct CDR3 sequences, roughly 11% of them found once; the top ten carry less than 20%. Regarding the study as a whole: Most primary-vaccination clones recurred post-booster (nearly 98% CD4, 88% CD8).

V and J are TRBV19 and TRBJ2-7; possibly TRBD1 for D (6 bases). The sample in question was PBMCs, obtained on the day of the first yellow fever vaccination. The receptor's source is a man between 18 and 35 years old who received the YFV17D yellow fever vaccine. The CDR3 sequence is CASLQGPGYEQYF. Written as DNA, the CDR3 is TGTGCCAGTCTACAGGGTCCTGGCTACGAGCAGTACTTC.